Here is one TCR beta chain with its context. The antigen remains unidentified. Sequencing used immunoSEQ multiplex PCR; TCRdb keeps in-frame clones, though not all of them. Of roughly 130,000 clones listed, roughly nine tenths were seen once; the top ten hold under 3.5%. This sample was taken from a study of T cell responses to AZD1222 COVID-19 vaccine. Overall study: The analysis combined second doses at about 4 or about 12 weeks.

Study-wide results and limits: Reportedly, nearly half the spike-specific TCRs target unmutated variant regions. Across the whole spike, CD4 TCRs peaked at regions 160-218 and 743-854.

The receptor was derived from an adult in good health. The material was peripheral blood, obtained on day 0 of AZD1222 vaccination.

The CDR3 DNA reads TGTGCCAGCAGCCCCCGGGGAACTAATGAAAAACTGTTTTTT. Its protein is CASSPRGTNEKLFF. The chain recombines TRBV9 with TRBJ1-4; D unclear. Looked up from germline, CDR1 is SGDLS and CDR2 is YYNGEE. This CDR3 contains 14 residues. V was cut by 4 bases and J by 1 base, with 8 bases left in between.